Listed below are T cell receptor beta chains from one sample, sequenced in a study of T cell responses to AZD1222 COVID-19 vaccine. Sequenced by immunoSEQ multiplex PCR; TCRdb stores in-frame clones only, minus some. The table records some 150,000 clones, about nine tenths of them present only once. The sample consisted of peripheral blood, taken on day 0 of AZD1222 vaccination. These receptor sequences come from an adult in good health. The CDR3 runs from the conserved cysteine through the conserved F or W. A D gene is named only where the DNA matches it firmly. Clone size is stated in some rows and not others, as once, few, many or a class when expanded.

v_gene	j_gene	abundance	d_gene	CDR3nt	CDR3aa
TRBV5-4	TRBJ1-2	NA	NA	TGTGCCAGCAGCTTGGCCGGGGTCGGGGGCTACACCTTC	CASSLAGVGGYTF
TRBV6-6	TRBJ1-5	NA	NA	TGTGCCAGCAGACAGGGTCTCGGCAATCAGCCCCAGCATTTT	CASRQGLGNQPQHF
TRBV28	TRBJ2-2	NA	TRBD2	TGTGCCAGCAGGCCCGAAGGAGCGGGGGGACTCACCGGGGAGCTGTTTTTT	CASRPEGAGGLTGELFF
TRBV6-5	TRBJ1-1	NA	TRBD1	TGTGCCAGCAGGGGTGACAGGGTGAGGGCTGAAGCTTTCTTT	CASRGDRVRAEAFF
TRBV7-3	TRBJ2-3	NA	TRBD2	TGTGCCAGCAGCTTAATAGCGGGGCTGCCAGATACGCAGTATTTT	CASSLIAGLPDTQYF
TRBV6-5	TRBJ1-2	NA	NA	TGTGCCAGCAGACCGGGACCGACCGGTGGCTACACCTTC	CASRPGPTGGYTF
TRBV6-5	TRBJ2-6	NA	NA	TGTGCCAGCAGCCGCTCGGCTGGGGCCAACGTCCTGACTTTC	CASSRSAGANVLTF
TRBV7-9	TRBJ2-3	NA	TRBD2	TGTGCCAGCAGATCCACCGGGACTAGGATATCAGATACGCAGTATTTT	CASRSTGTRISDTQYF
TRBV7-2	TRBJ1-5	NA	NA	TGTGCCAGCATTCCTGGGGGGGCAGGTCCTAAGCATTTT	CASIPGGAGPKHF
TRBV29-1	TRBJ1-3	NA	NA	TGCAGCGTCGCAAGGGAAGGAAACACCATATATTTT	CSVAREGNTIYF
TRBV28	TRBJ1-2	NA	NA	TGTGCCAGCAGTTTAGGGCTAACAGGGCACGGCTACACCTTC	CASSLGLTGHGYTF
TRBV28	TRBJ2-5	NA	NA	TGTGCCAGCAGCCCAAGCCGGGCTAAGGTTAGGGGAGAGACCCAGTACTTC	CASSPSRAKVRGETQYF
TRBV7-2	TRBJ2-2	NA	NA	TGTGCCAGCAATGTCGAAGGGACGAACACCGGGGAGCTGTTTTTT	CASNVEGTNTGELFF
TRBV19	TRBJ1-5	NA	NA	TGTGCCAGTAGTATTGACAGTTTGCAGCCCCAGCATTTT	CASSIDSLQPQHF
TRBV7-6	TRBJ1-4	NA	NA	TGTGCCAGCAGCTTAGGAGGTGAAAAACTGTTTTTT	CASSLGGEKLFF
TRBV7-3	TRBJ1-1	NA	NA	TGTGCCAGCAGCCCCCTCCCGGGATTCATGATGAACACTGAAGCTTTCTTT	CASSPLPGFMMNTEAFF
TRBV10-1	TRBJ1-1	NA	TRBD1	TGCGCCAGCAGTGTCTCAGGGGGTGGGACTGAAGCTTTCTTT	CASSVSGGGTEAFF
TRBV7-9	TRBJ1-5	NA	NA	TGTGCCAGCAGCTTAGATACAGGGTTTTTGGGGGCGCCGAATCAGCCCCAGCATTTT	CASSLDTGFLGAPNQPQHF
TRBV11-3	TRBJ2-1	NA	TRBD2	TGTGCCAGCAGCTCGCTAGCGGGAGGGAACAATGAGCAGTTCTTC	CASSSLAGGNNEQFF
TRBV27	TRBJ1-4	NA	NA	TGTGCCAGCAGTTTGCAGGGAGCGGAAAAACTGTTTTTT	CASSLQGAEKLFF
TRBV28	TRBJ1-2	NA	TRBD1	TGTGCCAGCAGGCACCCGGGACAGGGGTATGGCTACACCTTC	CASRHPGQGYGYTF
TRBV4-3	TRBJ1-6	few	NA	TGCGCCAGCAGCCAAGAAAGGGGAACTAATTCACCCCTCCACTTT	CASSQERGTNSPLHF
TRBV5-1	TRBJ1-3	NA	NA	TGCGCCAGCAGCAGCGACGGCTCTGGAAACACCATATATTTT	CASSSDGSGNTIYF
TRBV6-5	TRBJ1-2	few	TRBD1	TGTGCCAGCAGTTACTGGCGGACAGGGAGAGACTATGGCTACACCTTC	CASSYWRTGRDYGYTF
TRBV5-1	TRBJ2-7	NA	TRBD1	TGCGCCAGCAGCCGGGACAGGTCTTCCTACGAGCAGTACTTC	CASSRDRSSYEQYF
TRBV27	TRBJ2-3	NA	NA	TGTGCCAGCAGTTTAGATCAGCGAGTGGATACGCAGTATTTT	CASSLDQRVDTQYF
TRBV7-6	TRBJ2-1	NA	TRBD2	TGTGCCAGCAGCTTTGCGGGAGGGCCGGGCAATGAGCAGTTCTTC	CASSFAGGPGNEQFF
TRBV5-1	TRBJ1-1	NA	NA	TGCGCCAGCAGCTTGGTTGGGGTCACTGAAGCTTTCTTT	CASSLVGVTEAFF
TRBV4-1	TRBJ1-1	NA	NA	TGCGCCAGCAGCCAGACAGGACGGACTGAAGCTTTCTTT	CASSQTGRTEAFF
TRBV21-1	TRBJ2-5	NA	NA	TGTGCGGGCAGCCCTTTCTTCCACGATGAGACAGAAGAGACCCAGTACTTC	CAGSPFFHDETEETQYF
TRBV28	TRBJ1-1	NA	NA	TGTGCCAGCAGTTTAAGAGAGAACACTGAAGCTTTCTTT	CASSLRENTEAFF
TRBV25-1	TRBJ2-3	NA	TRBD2	TGTGCCAGCACTTTAAGCGGGGCTAGCACAGATACGCAGTATTTT	CASTLSGASTDTQYF
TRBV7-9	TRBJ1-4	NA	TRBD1	TGTGCCAGCAGACAACCGGGACAGGGGAATGAAAAACTGTTTTTT	CASRQPGQGNEKLFF
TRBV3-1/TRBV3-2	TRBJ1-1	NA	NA	TGTGCCAGCAGCCGGGACGGCAACACTGAAGCTTTCTTT	CASSRDGNTEAFF
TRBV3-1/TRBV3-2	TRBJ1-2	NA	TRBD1	TGTGCCAGCAGCCCGGGACAGGGTGGCTACACCTTC	CASSPGQGGYTF
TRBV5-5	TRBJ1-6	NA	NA	TGTGCCAGCAGCTTGATGCCACGTAGAAATAATTCACCCCTCCACTTT	CASSLMPRRNNSPLHF
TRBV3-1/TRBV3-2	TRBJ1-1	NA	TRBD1	TGTGCCAGCAGCCAGCTGACAGGGCCCTGGAACACTGAAGCTTTCTTT	CASSQLTGPWNTEAFF
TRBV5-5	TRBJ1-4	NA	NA	TGTGCCAGCAGCGGTGATCCGGGCGCAACTAATGAAAAACTGTTTTTT	CASSGDPGATNEKLFF
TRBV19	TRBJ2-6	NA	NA	TGTGCCAGTAGTTTACGGTCCTGGGGCACTGGGGCCAACGTCCTGACTTTC	CASSLRSWGTGANVLTF
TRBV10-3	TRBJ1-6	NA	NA	TGTGCCATCAGTGATAGGGATTCACCCCTCCACTTT	CAISDRDSPLHF
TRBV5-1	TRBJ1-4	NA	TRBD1	TGCGCCAGCAGCACCGGGACAGAACATGAAAAACTGTTTTTT	CASSTGTEHEKLFF
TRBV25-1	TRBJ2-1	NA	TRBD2	TGTGCCAGCAGTGGCGGACTAGCGGGAGGCTACAATGAGCAGTTCTTC	CASSGGLAGGYNEQFF
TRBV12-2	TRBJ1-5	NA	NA	TGTGCAAGTCGCTCCCCACCCAGGTTAGGGACAGTGGAGCCCACTAGCAATCAGCCCCAGCATTTT	CASRSPPRLGTVEPTSNQPQHF
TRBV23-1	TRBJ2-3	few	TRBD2	TGCGCCAGCAGAGGGACTAGCGGGAAAAAAGATACGCAGTATTTT	CASRGTSGKKDTQYF
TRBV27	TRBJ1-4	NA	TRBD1	TGTGCCAGCAGTCGAAACGTACCGGGACAGGGCGGGGTAAGGACTAATGAAAAACTGTTTTTT	CASSRNVPGQGGVRTNEKLFF
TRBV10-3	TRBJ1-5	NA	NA	TGTGCCATCAGTGAGTGGTCGGGGTCGGGCGGCAATCAGCCCCAGCATTTT	CAISEWSGSGGNQPQHF
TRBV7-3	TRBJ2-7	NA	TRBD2	TGTGCCAGCAGCCCTAGCGGGAGGGTGAACGAGCAGTACTTC	CASSPSGRVNEQYF
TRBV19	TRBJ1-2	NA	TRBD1	TGTGCCAGTAGTAAGGGACAGTTCGAGCATGGCTACACCTTC	CASSKGQFEHGYTF
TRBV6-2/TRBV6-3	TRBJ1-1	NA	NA	TGTGCCAGCAGTTACGAGGGGAGGACTGAAGCTTTCTTT	CASSYEGRTEAFF
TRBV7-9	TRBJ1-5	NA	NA	TGTGCCAGCTCGCCGGGGGGCGCAAACCAGCCCCAGCATTTT	CASSPGGANQPQHF
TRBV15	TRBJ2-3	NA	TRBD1	TGTGCCACCGGACAGGGAAACACAGATACGCAGTATTTT	CATGQGNTDTQYF
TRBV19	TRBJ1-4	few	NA	TGTGCCAGCAGCCCAGGGGCAGATCGCGAAAAACTGTTTTTT	CASSPGADREKLFF
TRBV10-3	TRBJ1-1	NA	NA	TGTGCCATCAGTGAGCCCGGGACATCGCCTGTCTTT	CAISEPGTSPVF
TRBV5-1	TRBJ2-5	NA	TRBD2	TGCGCCAGCAGCTTGCAGGGACTAGCGATGGAGACCCAGTACTTC	CASSLQGLAMETQYF
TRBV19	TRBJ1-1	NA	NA	TGTGCCAGTAGCCATTTGGTGGGGAGCACTGAAGCTTTCTTT	CASSHLVGSTEAFF
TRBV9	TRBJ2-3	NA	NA	TGTGCCAGCAGCGCCCGGGGCGACACAGATACGCAGTATTTT	CASSARGDTDTQYF
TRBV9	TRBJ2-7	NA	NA	TGTGCCAGCAGCGTGGACTTTGGTCCCTACGAGCAGTACTTC	CASSVDFGPYEQYF
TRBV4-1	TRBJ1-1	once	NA	TGCGCCAGCAGCCAAGGGGAGGAAGGGACCACTGAAGCTTTCTTT	CASSQGEEGTTEAFF
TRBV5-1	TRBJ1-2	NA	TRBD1	TGCGCCAGCAGCCTGGACAGGGTGAACTATGGCTACACCTTC	CASSLDRVNYGYTF
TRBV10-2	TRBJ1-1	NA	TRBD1	TGCGCCAGCAGCGGGACAGGGGGAAGAGGAGCTTTCTTT	CASSGTGGRGAFF